This TCR beta chain is from a study of T-cell memory formation after mild COVID-19. Study-wide background: Clusters were largely donor specific.

A note on this clonotype: The antigen remains undetermined.

TCRdb called the 5' RACE reads again in MiXCR, with one record for every CDR3 protein. The sample contains approximately 400,000 distinct CDR3 sequences, roughly 18% of which appear only once. Findings of the study overall: Clones that contracted from day 15 to 85 were balanced CD4/CD8, while later expanders leaned CD4+. Detection of some responders pre-infection suggested pre-existing cross-reactive memory T cells participated.

The sequencing input was PBMCs or a T cell subset sorted from them (not recorded which). This receptor was taken from a man between 18 and 35 years old who had mild COVID-19 (a few samples of this study predate the infection). Cell type and time point are not known.

The CDR3 DNA reads as TGTGCCAGCAGGAGACAGGGGATGAAGGCACATTCAGATACGCAGTATTTT. Encoded protein: CASRRQGMKAHSDTQYF. This chain joins TRBV2 and TRBJ2-3; 8 bases are shared with TRBD1. The CDR3 sequence is 17 residues long. V was clipped by 6 bases and J by 4 bases; unmatched bases: 15. The germline CDR1 and CDR2 sequences are SNHLY and FYNNEI. Drawing the rest from reference TRBV2 and TRBJ2-3, the complete variable domain is EPEVTQTPSHQVTQMGQEVILRCVPISNHLYFYWYRQILGQKVEFLVSFYNNEISEKSEIFDDQFSVERPDGSNFTLKIRSTKLEDSAMYFCASRRQGMKAHSDTQYFGPGTRLTVL.